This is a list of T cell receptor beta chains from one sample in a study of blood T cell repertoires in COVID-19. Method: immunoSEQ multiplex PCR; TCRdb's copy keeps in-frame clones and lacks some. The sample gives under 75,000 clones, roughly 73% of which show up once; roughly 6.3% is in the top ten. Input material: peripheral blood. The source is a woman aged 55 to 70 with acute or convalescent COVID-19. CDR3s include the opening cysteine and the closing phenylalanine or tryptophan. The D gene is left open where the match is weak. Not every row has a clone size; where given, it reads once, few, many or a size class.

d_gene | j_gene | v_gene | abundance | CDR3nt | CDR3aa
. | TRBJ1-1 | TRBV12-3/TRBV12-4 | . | TGTGCCAGCAGAACTAGGACTGAAGCTTTCTTT | CASRTRTEAFF
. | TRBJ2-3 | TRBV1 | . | TGCACCAGCAGCCAAAGAGCGGGGTGGTTCGAAGATACGCAGTATTTT | CTSSQRAGWFEDTQYF
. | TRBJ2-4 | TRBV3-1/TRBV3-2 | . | TGTGCCAGCAGCCAACGGGGGGCCGCGGTCAAAAACATTCAGTACTTC | CASSQRGAAVKNIQYF
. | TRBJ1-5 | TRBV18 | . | TGTGCCAGCTCACCAGGTATCGGGATTCAGCCCCAGCATTTT | CASSPGIGIQPQHF
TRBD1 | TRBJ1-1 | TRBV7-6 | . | TGTGCCAGCAGCCCCCATCCCGCGACAGGGTCAAAGAACACTGAAGCTTTCTTT | CASSPHPATGSKNTEAFF
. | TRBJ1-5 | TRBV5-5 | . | TGTGCCAGCAGCTTGGGAGGGCAAGGACAGCCCCAGCATTTT | CASSLGGQGQPQHF
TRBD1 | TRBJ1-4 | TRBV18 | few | TGTGCCAGCTCGGCGACAGGGTTAAGTGAAAAACTGTTTTTT | CASSATGLSEKLFF
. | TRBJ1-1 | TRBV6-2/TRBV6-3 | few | TGTGCCAGCAGTTACTTGGTTGAGGGGAACACTGAAGCTTTCTTT | CASSYLVEGNTEAFF
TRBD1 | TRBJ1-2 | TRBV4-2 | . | TGTGCCAGCAGCCAAGATCACACAGGGGGTTCGGATGGCTACACCTTC | CASSQDHTGGSDGYTF
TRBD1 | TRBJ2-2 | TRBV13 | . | TGTGCCAGCCAGGGGGCCGCCGGGGAGCTGTTTTTT | CASQGAAGELFF
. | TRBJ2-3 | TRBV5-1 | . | TGCGCCAGCAGCTTGGCCGGTATCAGCACAGATACGCAGTATTTT | CASSLAGISTDTQYF
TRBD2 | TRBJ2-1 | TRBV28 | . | TGTGCCAGCAGTTTATTAGCGGGGGAGCAGTTCTTC | CASSLLAGEQFF
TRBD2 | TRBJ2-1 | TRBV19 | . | TGTGCCAGCTCTAGCCGACTAGCGGGCCGATACAATGAGCAGTTCTTC | CASSSRLAGRYNEQFF
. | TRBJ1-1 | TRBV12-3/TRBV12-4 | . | TGTGCCAGCAGTTTCGCAGGGACTGAAGCTTTCTTT | CASSFAGTEAFF
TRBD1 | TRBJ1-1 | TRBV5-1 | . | TGCGCCAGCAGCCGCGGACAGGGCAACACTGAAGCTTTCTTT | CASSRGQGNTEAFF
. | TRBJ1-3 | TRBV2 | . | TGTGCCAGCAGTGAAGAAGTAGCGAGGGGAAACACCATATATTTT | CASSEEVARGNTIYF
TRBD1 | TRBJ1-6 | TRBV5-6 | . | TGTGCCAGCAGCTTGGACCGGGACAGGATTAATTCACCCCTCCACTTT | CASSLDRDRINSPLHF
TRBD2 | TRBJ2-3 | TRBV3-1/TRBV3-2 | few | TGTGCCAGCAGCCAAGAAACTAGCGGGGGACGGGGTACGCAGTATTTT | CASSQETSGGRGTQYF
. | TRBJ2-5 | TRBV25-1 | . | TGTGCCAGCAGTCGAGGCCAAGAGACCCAGTACTTC | CASSRGQETQYF
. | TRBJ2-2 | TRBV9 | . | TGTGCCAGCAGCGTAGCCCTAATCTCAAAACAGCTCACCGGGGAGCTGTTTTTT | CASSVALISKQLTGELFF
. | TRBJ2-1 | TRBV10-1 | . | TGCGCCAGCAGTGAGTCGGCAGGCTACAATGAGCAGTTCTTC | CASSESAGYNEQFF
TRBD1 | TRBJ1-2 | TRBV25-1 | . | TGTGCCAGCAGTGACCCTGGGACAGGGAAAGGCTACACCTTC | CASSDPGTGKGYTF
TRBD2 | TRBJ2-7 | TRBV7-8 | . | TGTGCCAGCAGCCCCAAAAGCGGGGACCCTAGGGGAAGGGAGCAGTACTTC | CASSPKSGDPRGREQYF
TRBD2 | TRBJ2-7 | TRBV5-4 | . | TGTGCCAGCAGCTTGTCTAGCGGGAGCTCCTACGAGCAGTACTTC | CASSLSSGSSYEQYF
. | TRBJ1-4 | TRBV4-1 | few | TGCGCCAGCAGCCGCCCGGGCCTCGGAGGTAATGAAAAACTGTTTTTT | CASSRPGLGGNEKLFF
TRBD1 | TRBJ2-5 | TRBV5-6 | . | TGTGCCAGCAGATACAGGGGTTTGAGAGAGACCCAGTACTTC | CASRYRGLRETQYF
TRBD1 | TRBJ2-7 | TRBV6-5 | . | TGTGCCAGCAGTTACCACCATGGGACAGGAAGCGAGCAGTACTTC | CASSYHHGTGSEQYF
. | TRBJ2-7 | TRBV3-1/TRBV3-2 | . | TGTGCCAGCAGCCAAGGACGCCCCGCCGGGGTTATAGGGGAGCAGTACTTC | CASSQGRPAGVIGEQYF
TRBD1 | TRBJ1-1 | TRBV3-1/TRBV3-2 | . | TGTGCCAGCAGCCAAGACCCGGGACAGGTTTTAAACACTGAAGCTTTCTTT | CASSQDPGQVLNTEAFF
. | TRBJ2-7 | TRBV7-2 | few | TGTGCCAGCAGCTTAGCTCTAGGCGGGGGCAACGAGCAGTACTTC | CASSLALGGGNEQYF
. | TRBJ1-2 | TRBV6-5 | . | TGTGCCAGCAGTTACTACGCAGGGCCCTTGGCGGGCTACACCTTC | CASSYYAGPLAGYTF
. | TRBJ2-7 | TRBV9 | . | TGTGCCAGCAGCGTCGGGACTGCCACCTACGAGCAGTACTTC | CASSVGTATYEQYF
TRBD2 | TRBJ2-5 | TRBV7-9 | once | TGTGCCAGCAGCTTAGCGCGAACTAGCGTTTACGAGACCCAGTACTTC | CASSLARTSVYETQYF
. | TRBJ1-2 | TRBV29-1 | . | TGCAGCGGCTGGCTTAGCGGCGAACCCTATGGCTACACCTTC | CSGWLSGEPYGYTF
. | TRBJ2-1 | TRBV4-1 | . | TGCGCCAGCGGCGGAGCTTACAATGAGCAGTTCTTC | CASGGAYNEQFF
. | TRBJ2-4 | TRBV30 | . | TGTGCCTGGAGTGTACGAGGCTTACTAGCCAAAAACATTCAGTACTTC | CAWSVRGLLAKNIQYF
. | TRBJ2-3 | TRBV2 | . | TGTGCCAGCAGTCCCTACTCAGATACGCAGTATTTT | CASSPYSDTQYF
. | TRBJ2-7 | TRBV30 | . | TGTGCCTGGAGTGGCATTGGCGGGGTCTACGAGCAGTACTTC | CAWSGIGGVYEQYF
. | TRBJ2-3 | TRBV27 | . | TGTGCCAGCAGTTCGATCGCGGATACGCAGTATTTT | CASSSIADTQYF
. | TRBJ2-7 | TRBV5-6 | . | TGTGCCAGCAGCTTGGGACACAGAGCCTACGAGCAGTACTTC | CASSLGHRAYEQYF
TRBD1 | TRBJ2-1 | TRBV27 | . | TGTGCCAGCAGTTTGAACGGACAGGGATCCTACAATGAGCAGTTCTTC | CASSLNGQGSYNEQFF
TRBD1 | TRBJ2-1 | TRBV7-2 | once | TGTGCCAGCAGCGCCCTAGGGGGCTATGAGCAGTTCTTC | CASSALGGYEQFF
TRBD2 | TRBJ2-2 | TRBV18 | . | TGTGCCAGCTCACCGATCTTACTTTCTAGCGGGTCCGGGGAGCTGTTTTTT | CASSPILLSSGSGELFF
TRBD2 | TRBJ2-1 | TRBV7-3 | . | TGTGCCAGCAGCCCGGGAGGTTTCTCCTACAATGAGCAGTTCTTC | CASSPGGFSYNEQFF
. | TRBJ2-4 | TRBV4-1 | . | TGCGCCAGCAGCCCGATACCAGGGAACATAGCCAAAAACATTCAGTACTTC | CASSPIPGNIAKNIQYF
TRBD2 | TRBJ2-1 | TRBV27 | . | TGTGCCAGCAGCGACCCTAGCGGGGGCTACAATGAGCAGTTCTTC | CASSDPSGGYNEQFF
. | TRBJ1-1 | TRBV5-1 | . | TGCGCCAGCAGCGAGACCGGGATTGGCACTGAAGCTTTCTTT | CASSETGIGTEAFF
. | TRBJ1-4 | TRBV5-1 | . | TGCGCCAGCAGCCTCTATAATGAAAAACTGTTTTTT | CASSLYNEKLFF
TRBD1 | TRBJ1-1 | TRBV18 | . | TGTGCCAGCTCACCACCGTCGACAGGGCGAATGAACACTGAAGCTTTCTTT | CASSPPSTGRMNTEAFF
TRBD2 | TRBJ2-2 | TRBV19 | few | TGTGCCAGTAGTTCGGGGGGGAGCACCGGGGAGCTGTTTTTT | CASSSGGSTGELFF
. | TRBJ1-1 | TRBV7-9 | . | TGTGCCAGCAGCCCCCAGGACAGTTACACTGAAGCTTTCTTT | CASSPQDSYTEAFF
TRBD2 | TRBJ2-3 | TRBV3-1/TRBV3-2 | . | TGTGCCAGCAGCCAAGGACTAGCGGGGTCAGATACGCAGTATTTT | CASSQGLAGSDTQYF
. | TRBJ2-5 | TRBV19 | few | TGTGCCAGTAGTCTCCACAGGGGGGGAGAGACCCAGTACTTC | CASSLHRGGETQYF
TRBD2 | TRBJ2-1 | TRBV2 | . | TGTGCCAGCAGTGTGGGGAGCGGGGTAAGCTCCTACAATGAGCAGTTCTTC | CASSVGSGVSSYNEQFF
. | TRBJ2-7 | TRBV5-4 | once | TGTGCCAGCAGCTCGCTCAGGGCCCCTTACGAGCAGTACTTC | CASSSLRAPYEQYF